These T cell receptor beta chains were read from a single sample in a study of blood T cell repertoires in COVID-19. Profiled with immunoSEQ multiplex PCR; TCRdb holds only in-frame clones, not every one. Altogether 140,000 to 150,000 clones are present, around nine tenths being singletons, with the ten largest covering about 2.9%. The source material was peripheral blood. These receptors came from a man aged 60 to 75 with active or convalescent COVID-19. The conserved cysteine and the conserved F or W are not part of the CDR3 here.

J gene,V gene,CDR3 protein
TRBJ1-1,TRBV24-1,ATSDGGQGEEEAF
TRBJ1-2,TRBV6-5,ASSKGTAGYGYT
TRBJ2-3,TRBV5-6,ASSSTAGEGIVTDTQY
TRBJ2-5,TRBV10-3,AISTGGLAGKETQY
TRBJ2-5,TRBV12-5,ASGQDRQETQY
TRBJ2-3,TRBV7-6,ASSWGLSGQQTDTQY
TRBJ2-2,TRBV30,AWSVRRTGGSTGELF
TRBJ1-4,TRBV7-2,ASSLGRLDEKLF
TRBJ2-1,TRBV7-9,AIHPYWSSYNEQF
TRBJ1-1,TRBV10-3,AISELENRAEAF
TRBJ2-1,TRBV19,ASSPRGGWGEQF
TRBJ2-7,TRBV30,AWSVLSKSLSSYEQY
TRBJ1-1,TRBV10-3,AISEFQGWDTEAF
TRBJ1-5,TRBV6-2/TRBV6-3,ASSYSGGKDGWPQH
TRBJ2-2,TRBV5-1,ASSLVGGGATGELF
TRBJ1-5,TRBV19,ASSQTGGHQPQH
TRBJ1-3,TRBV14,ASSRGRGYGNTIY
TRBJ1-2,TRBV28,ASSLRAGQGGGYGYT
TRBJ1-3,TRBV6-5,ASRNSILGNTIY
TRBJ1-1,TRBV9,ASSVDSGIRVTEAF
TRBJ1-2,TRBV7-2,ASSLDPAGANYGYT
TRBJ1-2,TRBV7-9,ASSLAQGARPNYGYT
TRBJ1-2,TRBV28,ASGSGGSSSYGYT
TRBJ2-1,TRBV11-2,ASSSSTSTEQF
TRBJ2-5,TRBV28,ASSSSSSGGETQY
TRBJ2-1,TRBV7-2,ASRVQGKDEQF
TRBJ1-1,TRBV20-1,SAKLVSEAF
TRBJ1-1,TRBV16,ASSQTKSTVQGAF
TRBJ2-3,TRBV7-8,ASSSGASGVSTDTQY
TRBJ2-7,TRBV7-2,ASSSTSDGYEQY
TRBJ2-3,TRBV7-2,ASSLASGGRRDTQY
TRBJ2-1,TRBV2,ASKMGLAGADEQF
TRBJ2-1,TRBV28,ASSYTSGRAYNEQF
TRBJ2-3,TRBV28,ASSLRGTSGRDTQY
TRBJ1-2,TRBV30,AWSATGAGGYT
TRBJ1-3,TRBV7-6,ASSLDRGGGNTIY
TRBJ2-7,TRBV7-2,ASSSGGLSDEQY
TRBJ2-1,TRBV3-1/TRBV3-2,ASSPSGSHSDEQF
TRBJ2-7,TRBV4-2,ASSQRMGLAGYEQY
TRBJ1-4,TRBV6-6,ASSYGTGLGDEKLF
TRBJ1-6,TRBV19,ASSIQNSPLH
TRBJ2-5,TRBV3-1/TRBV3-2,ASSLRTSGGRETQY
TRBJ2-1,TRBV5-4,ASSFGSRTYNEQF
TRBJ2-3,TRBV4-3,ASSQDWRGGTDTQY
TRBJ2-5,TRBV18,ASSGTVDRTRETQY
TRBJ1-5,TRBV2,ASRATVSNQPQH
TRBJ1-2,TRBV6-5,ASSYSTWGPYGYT
TRBJ2-7,TRBV18,ASSRGQGRSYEQY
TRBJ2-1,TRBV10-3,AIRDSIEQF
TRBJ2-7,TRBV7-2,ASSLTQGEQY
TRBJ2-5,TRBV27,ASSLSSAPGETQY
TRBJ2-5,TRBV7-2,ASSLRGSGETQY
TRBJ1-5,TRBV6-2/TRBV6-3,ASSYFGTGNQPQH
TRBJ2-3,TRBV9,ASSVGTAPTDTQY
TRBJ1-2,TRBV5-4,ASSLETAGGYT
TRBJ2-7,TRBV18,ASSPGLASYEQY
TRBJ1-5,TRBV19,ASARGTDFSNQPQH
TRBJ2-7,TRBV7-2,ASSSGLSAYEQY